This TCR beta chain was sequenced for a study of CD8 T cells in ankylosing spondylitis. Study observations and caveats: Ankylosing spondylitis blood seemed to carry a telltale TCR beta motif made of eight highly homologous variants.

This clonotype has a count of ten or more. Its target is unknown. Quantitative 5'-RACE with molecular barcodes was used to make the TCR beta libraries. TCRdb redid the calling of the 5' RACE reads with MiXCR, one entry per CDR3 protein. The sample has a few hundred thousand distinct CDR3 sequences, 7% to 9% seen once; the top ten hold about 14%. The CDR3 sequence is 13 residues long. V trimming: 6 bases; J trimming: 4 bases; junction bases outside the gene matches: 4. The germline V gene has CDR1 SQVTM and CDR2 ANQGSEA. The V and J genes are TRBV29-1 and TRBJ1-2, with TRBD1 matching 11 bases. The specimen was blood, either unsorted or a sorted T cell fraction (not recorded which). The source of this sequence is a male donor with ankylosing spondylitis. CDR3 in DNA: TGCAGCGTCACCGGGACAGGGGGCTATGGCTACACCTTC. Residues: CSVTGTGGYGYTF.